The next 17 T cell receptor beta chains were all read from a single sample in a study of T cells in Graves' hyperthyroidism and ophthalmopathy. Amplification yielded TCR beta CDR3 regions, with RNA transcripts as the source. The TCR CDR3 was amplified in a first-round RT-PCR using the HTBI primer set. MiXCR, applied by TCRdb to the multiplex PCR reads, yields one record per CDR3 protein. The sample lists under 400,000 distinct CDR3 sequences, around 15% occurring once. The specimen sequenced was blood. The receptors shown here come from a woman aged 60-75 years with Graves' ophthalmopathy.

This clonotype was recorded a few times. The J gene is TRBJ2-6, the V gene TRBV7-8; weak D call: TRBD1 (6 bases). This CDR3 is built from 15 residues. CDR1 and CDR2 from the germline V gene are SGHVS and FQNEAQ. V gave up 5 bases and J gave up 2 bases, with 10 bases separating them. CDR3 in DNA: TGTGCCAGCAGCCCAGGGGATGCTGGGGCCAACGTCCTGACTTTC. Protein sequence: CASSPGDAGANVLTF.

This clonotype came up many times. The chain has TRBV6-1 and TRBJ1-2; D is possibly TRBD1 (6 bases). Trimming took 6 bases from V and 2 from J, leaving 16 bases between them. Germline CDR1 reads MNHNS; CDR2 reads SASEGT. The CDR3 sequence is 15 residues long. Here the CDR3 reads CASSPLRGANYGYTF. CDR3 nucleotide sequence: TGTGCCAGCAGCCCCCTTCGGGGGGCGAACTATGGCTACACCTTC.

Here the CDR3 reads CASSSPDWRPYEQYF. CDR3 coding DNA: TGTGCCAGCAGCTCGCCCGACTGGAGGCCCTACGAGCAGTACTTC. J is TRBJ2-7 and V is TRBV7-9, with D perhaps matching TRBD2 (5 bases). Germline V CDR1 and CDR2: SEHNR, FQNEAQ (reference sequence). The CDR3 length is 15 residues. Trimming removed 4 bases at V and 2 bases at J, with 15 bases between.

This clonotype was recorded many times. The chain links TRBV12-5 to TRBJ2-3, with D maybe TRBD2 (6 bases). Germline-derived CDR1 and CDR2 are LGHNT and FRNRAP. CDR3 length: 16 amino acids. With 6 bases removed from V and 1 base from J, the gap between germline ends came to 17 bases. For the CDR3, the DNA is TGTGCTAGTGGCACCCTATTCCAGCGGGGCACAGATACGCAGTATTTT. Amino acids: CASGTLFQRGTDTQYF.

This clonotype was counted only a few times. The genes are TRBV12-3 or TRBV12-4 and TRBJ1-6; no reliable D call. Between the trimmed V and J ends, which lost 6 bases and 9 bases, there was a span of 9 bases. The CDR3 has 12 residues. The CDR3 nucleotides are TGTGCCAGCAGCCCAGGAATTTCACCCCTCCACTTT. It yields the protein CASSPGISPLHF.

The sample holds a few counts of this clonotype. The chain has TRBV20-1 and TRBJ2-7, with unresolved D. V lost 3 bases to trimming and J lost 0 bases, with 6 bases between them. Germline CDR1 reads DFQATT; CDR2 reads SNEGSKA (reference sequence). This CDR3 has 12 residues. CDR3 sequence: CSASGPSYEQYF. DNA of the CDR3: TGCAGTGCTAGCGGCCCCTCCTACGAGCAGTACTTC.

In this sample, this clonotype turned up many times. J is TRBJ1-2 and V is TRBV12-3 or TRBV12-4; the D is unclear. Trimming removed 5 bases from V and 2 bases from J, with 15 bases in between. CDR3 length equals 15 residues. CDR3 DNA sequence: TGTGCCAGCAGTCCCCCGGGCAGGCCAAACTATGGCTACACCTTC. Its translation is CASSPPGRPNYGYTF.

V and J are TRBV19 and TRBJ2-1, with 8 nucleotides matching TRBD2. J lost 9 bases, V lost 6 bases, and 19 bases had no gene match. The CDR3 covers 17 residues. Germline V lookup: CDR1 LNHDA, CDR2 SQIVND (reference sequence). DNA of the CDR3: TGTGCCAGTAGAACCCGGGGGGGAGGAACCCTTGCCGGTGAGCAGTTCTTC. Protein sequence: CASRTRGGGTLAGEQFF.

This clonotype was counted at least ten times. V usage is TRBV7-3 and J usage is TRBJ2-7; 8 bases are a match to TRBD2. V gave up 2 bases and J gave up 2 bases; unmatched junction bases: 5. In germline, CDR1 is SGHTA, CDR2 FQGTGA. This CDR3 contains 15 residues. The CDR3 DNA follows: TGTGCCAGCAGCTTATTCGCGGGACTAGCCTACGAGCAGTACTTC. Translating gives CASSLFAGLAYEQYF.

This clonotype occurred many times. The genes are TRBV12-3 or TRBV12-4 and TRBJ2-1; 9 positions agree with TRBD2. This CDR3 spans 16 amino acids. The junction had 8 bases not matched to a gene; V was cut back by 5 bases and J by 3 bases. The CDR3 DNA reads TGTGCCAGCAGTCCTGCTAGCGGGAACAGCTACAATGAGCAGTTCTTC. This encodes CASSPASGNSYNEQFF.

Only a few counts were recorded for this clonotype. The chain has TRBV5-5 and TRBJ1-1, with TRBD1 as a possible D gene (6 bases). CDR1 is SGHKS and CDR2 is YYEKEE in the germline V gene (reference sequence). This CDR3 has 14 amino acids. V lost 3 bases, J lost 1 base, and 10 bases lay in between. CDR3 DNA: TGTGCCAGCAGCTGGGGGGGGCCGAACACTGAAGCTTTCTTT. Its protein is CASSWGGPNTEAFF.

The chain combines TRBV7-9 with TRBJ2-7; TRBD2 aligns across 12 bases. V lost 4 bases and J lost 0; bases outside the gene matches: 4. The CDR3 loop spans 16 amino acids. CDR1 and CDR2 from the germline V gene are SEHNR and FQNEAQ (reference sequence). CDR3 sequence (DNA): TGTGCCAGCAGCTCTAGCGGGAGGGCCTTCTCCTACGAGCAGTACTTC. Its translation is CASSSSGRAFSYEQYF.

Ten or more counts support this clonotype. The V gene is TRBV6-1, the J gene TRBJ2-5, with D maybe TRBD2 (5 bases). The CDR3 has 13 amino acids. Trimming removed 5 bases from V and 5 bases from J, with 12 bases in between. The germline gives CDR1 MNHNS, CDR2 SASEGT. CDR3 sequence reads: CASSSRGPETQYF. The DNA of the CDR3 is TGTGCCAGCAGTTCTCGGGGTCCGGAGACCCAGTACTTC.

The chain combines TRBV19 with TRBJ1-5; D is possibly TRBD1 (5 bases). The CDR3 loop spans 14 amino acids. Germline V lookup: CDR1 LNHDA, CDR2 SQIVND (reference sequence). V was cut by 1 base and J by 2 bases, with 6 bases left in between. For the CDR3, the DNA is TGTGCCAGTAGTATAGCGGGGGGCAATCAGCCCCAGCATTTT. Protein: CASSIAGGNQPQHF.

This clonotype appeared many times. As DNA, the CDR3 is TGTGCCAGCAGTGGTGACAGGGGAGTCCACGAGCAGTACTTC. Amino acid sequence: CASSGDRGVHEQYF. V is TRBV2 and J is TRBJ2-7; TRBD1 agrees at 8 bases. The V gene end was trimmed by 4 bases and the J gene end by 5 bases; junction bases not matched to a gene: 7. From germline, CDR1 is SNHLY and CDR2 FYNNEI. The CDR3 loop spans 14 amino acids. Complete variable domain (other parts from reference TRBV2 and TRBJ2-7): EPEVTQTPSHQVTQMGQEVILRCVPISNHLYFYWYRQILGQKVEFLVSFYNNEISEKSEIFDDQFSVERPDGSNFTLKIRSTKLEDSAMYFCASSGDRGVHEQYFGPGTRLTVT.

The rearrangement joins TRBV7-2 to TRBJ1-6; no clear D. The germline V and J ends were trimmed by 1 base and 7 bases, with 5 bases remaining between them. Germline V lookup: CDR1 SGHTA, CDR2 FQGNSA. This CDR3 region has 13 residues. The CDR3 loop is CASSLEGNSPLHF. In DNA form, the CDR3 reads TGTGCCAGCAGCTTAGAGGGAAATTCACCCCTCCACTTT.

This clonotype was recorded at least ten times. This chain connects TRBV3-1 to TRBJ2-1, with 9 bases that match TRBD1. The V gene's germline CDR1 is LGHDT and CDR2 YNNKEL (reference sequence). V gave up 6 bases and J gave up 9 bases; unmatched junction bases: 9. CDR3 size: 14 residues. This CDR3 is CASRWDRVSGEQFF. In DNA, the CDR3 is TGTGCCAGCAGGTGGGACAGGGTGTCGGGTGAGCAGTTCTTC.